These 29 T cell receptor beta chains were sequenced from one sample in a study of vaccination and CD4 T cells after COVID-19. These receptors lack a known antigen. An Oncomine TCR Beta short-read assay was used to sequence the DNA from cultured CD4+ T cells. TCRdb re-called the PCR reads with MiXCR, one entry per CDR3 protein. The table has over 10,000 distinct CDR3 sequences, around 50% seen once. As to treatment: approximately 9-day PBMC culture with coronavirus spike peptide pools or control peptides (ViraFEST assay). The source material was CD4+ T cells from blood, cultured in vitro. Every receptor here comes from a human donor who had recovered from COVID-19.

This clonotype was picked up a small number of times. V usage is TRBV7-9 and J usage is TRBJ1-3; TRBD1 might be the D (6 bases). Germline V lookup: CDR1 SEHNR, CDR2 FQNEAQ (reference sequence). The V end lost 5 bases, the J end lost 1 base, and 12 bases lay between the germline ends. The CDR3 is 15 residues long. The CDR3 spells CASSRSTGSGNTIYF. The CDR3 DNA follows: TGTGCCAGCAGCAGATCCACAGGGTCTGGAAACACCATATATTTT.

The rearrangement uses TRBV6-1 and TRBJ2-7; D is perhaps TRBD2 (5 bases). Germline CDR1 is MNHNS and CDR2 is SASEGT. V shed 4 bases and J shed 6 bases, with 19 bases lying between them. The CDR3 is made up of 15 amino acids. CDR3 protein: CASSVKPGSWLEQYF. The CDR3, as DNA: TGTGCCAGCAGTGTAAAACCGGGAAGCTGGCTCGAGCAGTACTTC.

This clonotype is judged large. V is TRBV30 and J is TRBJ2-7; TRBD1 matches at 8 bases. The CDR3 has 11 residues. Trimming took 2 bases from V and 9 from J; bases not matched to a gene: 3. Germline assignment: CDR1 GTSNPN and CDR2 SVGIG (reference sequence). CDR3 nucleotides: TGTGCCTGGAGTATCGACAGGGGGCAGTACTTC. This sequence encodes CAWSIDRGQYF.

The genes are TRBV6-2 or TRBV6-3 and TRBJ1-2; 8 bases fit TRBD1. CDR1 and CDR2 from the germline V gene are MNHEY and SVGEGT. The length of the CDR3 is 17 residues. The J segment lost 0 bases and the V segment lost 5 bases, leaving 11 bases of the junction unmatched. CDR3 nucleotide sequence: TGTGCCAGCAGTCCCGGACAGGGAGGGATTTCTAACTATGGCTACACCTTC. Protein: CASSPGQGGISNYGYTF.

This clonotype was counted between two and nine times. This sequence joins TRBV9 and TRBJ1-2, with D unresolved. V was shortened by 0 bases and J by 10 bases, with 19 bases between the two germline ends. Per germline, CDR1 SGDLS and CDR2 YYNGEE. CDR3 length: 15 residues. This chain's CDR3 is CASSVVWRLARDYTF. Written as DNA, the CDR3 is TGTGCCAGCAGCGTAGTATGGAGACTAGCAAGGGACTACACCTTC. Complete variable domain (other parts from reference TRBV9 and TRBJ1-2): DSGVTQTPKHLITATGQRVTLRCSPRSGDLSVYWYQQSLDQGLQFLIQYYNGEERAKGNILERFSAQQFPDLHSELNLSSLELGDSALYFCASSVVWRLARDYTFGSGTRLTVV.

V usage is TRBV3-1 and J usage is TRBJ2-4; TRBD1 aligns across 7 bases. The germline V gene encodes CDR1 LGHDT and CDR2 YNNKEL (reference sequence). Trimming took 3 bases from V and 3 from J; bases not matched to a gene: 5. This CDR3 comprises 15 residues. The CDR3 spells CASSQEQGHKNIQYF. DNA of the CDR3: TGTGCCAGCAGCCAGGAACAGGGGCACAAAAACATTCAGTACTTC.

This clonotype has a handful of counts. The chain has TRBV20-1 and TRBJ1-6, with D uncertain. This CDR3 spans 16 amino acids. V lost 0 bases and J 8 bases, leaving 17 bases between the germline ends. Germline loops: CDR1 DFQATT, CDR2 SNEGSKA (reference sequence). The CDR3 coding sequence is TGCAGTGCTAGAGATCCCACGAATTTATCCCATTCACCCCTCCACTTT. Translated: CSARDPTNLSHSPLHF.

This clonotype was recorded once. The chain joins TRBV5-6 to TRBJ2-1; 7 nucleotides match TRBD1. The CDR3 runs to 13 residues. CDR1 is SGHDT, CDR2 YYEEEE, per germline. Trimming removed 4 bases from V and 10 bases from J; junction bases left unmatched: 8. This chain's CDR3 is CASSTTQGLEQFF. CDR3 bases: TGTGCCAGCAGCACCACACAGGGGCTAGAGCAGTTCTTC.

The rearrangement links TRBV19 to TRBJ2-3; 8 bases align to TRBD2. The CDR3 sequence is 15 residues long. The J segment lost 1 base and the V segment lost 3 bases, leaving 3 bases of the junction unmatched. Germline V gene lookup returns CDR1 LNHDA and CDR2 SQIVND (reference sequence). Here the CDR3 reads CASSIPGRGTDTQYF. CDR3 nucleotides: TGTGCCAGTAGTATTCCCGGGAGGGGCACAGATACGCAGTATTTT.

This chain uses TRBV21-1 with TRBJ2-2. TRBV21-1 is a pseudogene locus. The length of the CDR3 is 14 residues. The CDR3 spells CASSKVGDTGELFF. DNA for the CDR3: TGTGCCAGCAGCAAAGTTGGGGACACCGGGGAGCTGTTTTTT.

This sequence joins TRBV20-1 and TRBJ2-1; a weak D match, TRBD2 (6 bases). V lost 5 bases to trimming and J lost 1 base, with 18 bases between them. The CDR3 totals 16 residues. Germline CDR1 and CDR2: DFQATT and SNEGSKA (reference sequence). This chain's CDR3 is CSALEGERVSYNEQFF. CDR3 nucleotides: TGCAGTGCTTTAGAAGGAGAGCGGGTGTCCTACAATGAGCAGTTCTTC.

The chain joins TRBV7-2 to TRBJ2-1; 9 bases match TRBD2. Germline V gene data show CDR1 as SGHTA and CDR2 as FQGNSA. Losses at the gene ends were 6 bases for V and 0 bases for J; bases not matched to a gene: 9. The CDR3 is 17 residues long. The CDR3 coding sequence is TGTGCCAGCAGACGTATGACTAGCGGAAGCTCCTACAATGAGCAGTTCTTC. Translating gives CASRRMTSGSSYNEQFF.

The chain uses TRBV5-8 and TRBJ2-3; weak D call: TRBD1 (5 bases). V lost 4 bases, J lost 2 bases, and 14 bases lay in between. Germline loops: CDR1 SGHTS, CDR2 YDEGEE. This CDR3 has 15 amino acids. CDR3 DNA sequence: TGTGCCAGCAGCACCCGTGGGGCTTCCACAGATACGCAGTATTTT. This translates into CASSTRGASTDTQYF.

The rearrangement links TRBV7-3 to TRBJ2-1, with D possibly being TRBD1 or TRBD2 (5 bases each). CDR3 length equals 14 residues. CDR1 and CDR2 from the germline V gene are SGHTA and FQGTGA. V gave up 2 bases and J gave up 4 bases, with 9 bases separating them. In DNA, the CDR3 is TGTGCCAGCAGCTTAGACAGCGGATACAATGAGCAGTTCTTC. It specifies CASSLDSGYNEQFF.

This clonotype was detected only a few times. The chain combines TRBV7-9 with TRBJ2-1; D is perhaps TRBD2 (5 bases). The germline V gene has CDR1 SEHNR and CDR2 FQNEAQ (reference sequence). The CDR3 has 19 amino acids. The V end was cut by 6 bases, the J end by 0 bases, with 24 bases between. CDR3 region: CASRKWPGLGNGSYNEQFF. CDR3 nucleotides: TGTGCCAGCAGGAAGTGGCCGGGGTTGGGGAATGGCTCCTACAATGAGCAGTTCTTC. Full variable domain (missing parts from reference TRBV7-9 and TRBJ2-1): DTGVSQNPRHKITKRGQNVTFRCDPISEHNRLYWYRQTLGQGPEFLTYFQNEAQLEKSRLLSDRFSAERPKGSFSTLEIQRTEQGDSAMYLCASRKWPGLGNGSYNEQFFGPGTRLTVL.

The chain couples TRBV6-4 to TRBJ1-2; 7 bases fit TRBD1. This CDR3 spans 13 amino acids. V shed 3 bases, J shed 5 bases, and the junction held 3 bases outside the gene matches. Germline V CDR1 and CDR2: MRHNA, SNTAGT. The CDR3 is CASSETGTYGYTF. In nucleotides, the CDR3 is TGTGCCAGCAGTGAGACAGGGACTTATGGCTACACCTTC.

The V gene is TRBV2, the J gene TRBJ2-1; D is undetermined. Germline assignment: CDR1 SNHLY and CDR2 FYNNEI. This CDR3 region has 15 residues. Between the trimmed V and J ends, which lost 3 bases and 0 bases, there was a span of 9 bases. CDR3 loop: CASSERRTSYNEQFF. CDR3 in DNA: TGTGCCAGCAGTGAGAGAAGGACCTCCTACAATGAGCAGTTCTTC.

The chain joins TRBV2 to TRBJ2-3; D is uncertain. The V and J ends lost 4 bases and 0 bases respectively, with 11 bases between them. This CDR3 contains 15 residues. The germline CDR1 and CDR2 sequences are SNHLY and FYNNEI. The CDR3 loop is CASSALSASTDTQYF. CDR3 nucleotides: TGTGCCAGCAGTGCCCTTTCCGCTAGCACAGATACGCAGTATTTT. Complete variable domain (other parts from reference TRBV2 and TRBJ2-3): EPEVTQTPSHQVTQMGQEVILRCVPISNHLYFYWYRQILGQKVEFLVSFYNNEISEKSEIFDDQFSVERPDGSNFTLKIRSTKLEDSAMYFCASSALSASTDTQYFGPGTRLTVL.

The chain recombines TRBV7-9 with TRBJ2-5, with D tentatively TRBD1 or TRBD2 (5 bases each). The CDR3 extends over 16 amino acids. V was shortened by 5 bases and J by 4 bases, with 20 bases between the two germline ends. Germline V lookup: CDR1 SEHNR, CDR2 FQNEAQ (reference sequence). CDR3 bases: TGTGCCAGCAGCCTAAGGGGTGTGAGGGGATCAGAGACCCAGTACTTC. It encodes CASSLRGVRGSETQYF.

V is TRBV6-5 and J is TRBJ2-3; the D is unclear. V lost 2 bases and J 8 bases, leaving 2 bases between the germline ends. Germline assignment: CDR1 MNHEY and CDR2 SVGAGI. The length of the CDR3 is 10 residues. The chain's CDR3 is CASSYGTQYF. Written as DNA, the CDR3 is TGTGCCAGCAGTTACGGTACGCAGTATTTT.

The chain is built from TRBV19 and TRBJ2-3, with D possibly TRBD2 on 6 matching bases. The CDR3 runs to 16 residues. Germline lookup yields CDR1 LNHDA and CDR2 SQIVND (reference sequence). The CDR3 DNA sequence: TGTGCTACTAGGCCTTCCGGGACTCCAAGCACAGATACGCAGTATTTT. Protein sequence: CATRPSGTPSTDTQYF.

This rearrangement joins TRBV9 to TRBJ2-2; D is perhaps TRBD1 (5 bases). The length of the CDR3 is 16 residues. V was trimmed by 0 bases and J by 4 bases, leaving 13 bases between them. Germline-derived CDR1 and CDR2 are SGDLS and YYNGEE. CDR3 DNA: TGTGCCAGCAGCGTAGCCGACAGCCGGATCACCGGGGAGCTGTTTTTT. It translates to CASSVADSRITGELFF.

The gene calls are TRBV11-2 and TRBJ2-5; D gene unclear. V dropped 2 bases and J dropped 2 bases, with 0 bases sitting between them. This CDR3 region has 11 residues. The germline V gene encodes CDR1 SGHAT and CDR2 FQNNGV. The CDR3 spells CASSLQETQYF. Here the CDR3 DNA reads TGTGCCAGCAGCTTACAAGAGACCCAGTACTTC.

The chain couples TRBV4-1 to TRBJ1-1, with D unresolved. This CDR3 has 16 residues. Between the trimmed V and J ends, which lost 3 bases and 0 bases, there was a span of 14 bases. The germline gives CDR1 MGHRA, CDR2 YSYEKL. The CDR3 reads CASSHPPAQMNTEAFF. The DNA for the CDR3 is TGCGCCAGCAGCCATCCGCCGGCACAGATGAACACTGAAGCTTTCTTT.

This chain connects TRBV15 to TRBJ1-6; a possible D gene is TRBD1 (5 bases). Germline V lookup: CDR1 LNHNV, CDR2 YYDKDF (reference sequence). The CDR3 covers 14 residues. Trimming shortened V by 0 bases and J by 10 bases, and 10 bases separated the two germline ends. The CDR3 loop reads CATSRDLGGSPLHF. The CDR3 nucleotides read TGTGCCACCAGCAGAGATCTTGGGGGGTCACCCCTCCACTTT. Full variable domain (missing parts from reference TRBV15 and TRBJ1-6): DAMVIQNPRYQVTQFGKPVTLSCSQTLNHNVMYWYQQKSSQAPKLLFHYYDKDFNNEADTPDNFQSRRPNTSFCFLDIRSPGLGDTAMYLCATSRDLGGSPLHFGNGTRLTVT.

This clonotype was seen a few times. This chain joins TRBV6-1 and TRBJ1-5; 9 bases fit TRBD1. CDR3 length: 15 residues. Germline V gene data show CDR1 as MNHNS and CDR2 as SASEGT. Trimming at V came to 11 bases and at J to 0 bases, leaving 8 bases not matched to a gene. In nucleotides, the CDR3 is TGTGCCGGAGGGACAGGGATAGATAGCAATCAGCCCCAGCATTTT. It encodes CAGGTGIDSNQPQHF.

For this clonotype: Its ends do not fully match the called genes, so a read error is possible. The V call is TRBV20-1, the J call TRBJ2-7; weak D call: TRBD1 (6 bases). Looked up from germline, CDR1 is DFQATT and CDR2 is SNEGSKA (reference sequence). The CDR3 covers 15 residues. The CDR3 reads CSARYSTGSSYERYF. The CDR3 DNA sequence: TGCAGTGCTAGATACTCAACAGGGTCTTCCTACGAGCGGTACTTC.

This clonotype was recorded a few times. This chain connects TRBV20-1 to TRBJ1-5; 8 bases are shared with TRBD1. Germline V CDR1 and CDR2: DFQATT, SNEGSKA (reference sequence). The CDR3 has 11 amino acids. CDR3 sequence reads: CSVGQGSPQHF. Here the CDR3 DNA reads TGCAGCGTAGGACAGGGCTCGCCCCAGCATTTT.

The rearrangement uses TRBV6-2 or TRBV6-3 and TRBJ1-2, with 9 bases identical to TRBD1. This CDR3 is 21 amino acids long. CDR1 MNHEY and CDR2 SVGEGT come from the germline V gene. V shed 6 bases, J shed 6 bases, and the junction held 29 bases outside the gene matches. The CDR3 DNA reads as TGTGCCAGCAGCGGGGTCCCTAACCGATCGCCAGGACAGGGGCAATCAAATGGCTACACCTTC. It is translated as CASSGVPNRSPGQGQSNGYTF.